The entry that follows covers one T cell receptor (beta chain) sequence. This record belongs to a study of blood T cell repertoires in COVID-19. Germline CDR1 is SGHKS and CDR2 is YYEKEE (reference sequence). V dropped 2 bases and J dropped 6 bases, with 22 bases sitting between them. This CDR3 has 17 amino acids. Some clones are missing from TCRdb's copy, which holds only in-frame ones; the method was immunoSEQ multiplex PCR. The sample yields some 270,000 clones, over 75% seen once. Sequenced input: PBMCs or T cells enriched from blood (not recorded which). The V call is TRBV5-5, the J call TRBJ2-3; D not certain. The receptor was isolated from a woman aged 45 to 65 with acute COVID-19. The CDR3 DNA reads TGTGCCAGCAGCTTAGGTCGAAACGCCGGTCAGGCGGATACGCAGTATTTT. As protein: CASSLGRNAGQADTQYF.